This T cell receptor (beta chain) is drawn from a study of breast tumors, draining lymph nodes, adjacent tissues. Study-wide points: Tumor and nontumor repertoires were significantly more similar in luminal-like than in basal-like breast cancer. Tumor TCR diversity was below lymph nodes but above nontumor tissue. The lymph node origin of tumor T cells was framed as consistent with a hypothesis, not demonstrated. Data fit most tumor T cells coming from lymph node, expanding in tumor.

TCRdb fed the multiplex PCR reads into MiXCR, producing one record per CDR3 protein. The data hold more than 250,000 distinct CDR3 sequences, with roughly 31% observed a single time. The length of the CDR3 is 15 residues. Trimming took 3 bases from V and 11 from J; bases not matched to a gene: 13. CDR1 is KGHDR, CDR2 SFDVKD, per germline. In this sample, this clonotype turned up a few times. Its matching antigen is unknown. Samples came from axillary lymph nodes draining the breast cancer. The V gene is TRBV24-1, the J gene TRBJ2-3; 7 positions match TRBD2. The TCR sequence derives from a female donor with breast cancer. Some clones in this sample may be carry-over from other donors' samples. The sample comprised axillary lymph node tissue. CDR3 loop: CATSDASGDYNEQYF. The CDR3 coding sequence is TGTGCCACCAGTGATGCTAGCGGAGACTACAATGAGCAGTATTTT.